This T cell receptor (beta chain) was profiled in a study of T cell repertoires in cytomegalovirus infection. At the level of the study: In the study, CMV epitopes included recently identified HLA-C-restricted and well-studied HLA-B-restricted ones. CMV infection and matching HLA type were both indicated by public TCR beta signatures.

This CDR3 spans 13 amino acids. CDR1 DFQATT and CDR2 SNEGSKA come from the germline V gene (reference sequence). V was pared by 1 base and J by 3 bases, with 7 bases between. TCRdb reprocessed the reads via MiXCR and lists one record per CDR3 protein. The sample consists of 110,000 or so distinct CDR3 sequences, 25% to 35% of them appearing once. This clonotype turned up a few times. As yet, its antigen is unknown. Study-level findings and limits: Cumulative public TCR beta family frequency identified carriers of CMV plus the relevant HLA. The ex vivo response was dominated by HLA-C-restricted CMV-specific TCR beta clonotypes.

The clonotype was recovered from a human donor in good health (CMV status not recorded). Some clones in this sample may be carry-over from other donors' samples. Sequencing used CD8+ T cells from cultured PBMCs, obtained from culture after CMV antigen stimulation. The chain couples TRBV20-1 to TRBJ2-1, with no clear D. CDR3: CSARVSNYNEQFF. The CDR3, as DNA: TGCAGTGCTAGAGTATCTAACTACAATGAGCAGTTCTTC.